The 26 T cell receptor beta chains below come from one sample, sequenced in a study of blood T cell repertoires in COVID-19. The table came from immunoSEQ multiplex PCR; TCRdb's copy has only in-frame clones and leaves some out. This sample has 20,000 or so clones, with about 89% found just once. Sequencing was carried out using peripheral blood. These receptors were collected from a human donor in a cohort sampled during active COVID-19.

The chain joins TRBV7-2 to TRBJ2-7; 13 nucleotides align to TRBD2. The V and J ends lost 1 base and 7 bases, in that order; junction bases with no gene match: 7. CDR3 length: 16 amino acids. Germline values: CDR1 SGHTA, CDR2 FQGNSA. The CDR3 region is CASSLEPPGLAGEQYV. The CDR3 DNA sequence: TGTGCCAGCAGCTTAGAGCCCCCGGGACTAGCGGGGGAGCAGTACGTC.

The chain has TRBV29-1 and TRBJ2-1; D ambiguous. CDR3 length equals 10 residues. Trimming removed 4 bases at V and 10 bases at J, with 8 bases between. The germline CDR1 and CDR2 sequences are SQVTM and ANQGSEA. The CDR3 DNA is TGCAGCGTTGGCTATCGCGAGCAGTTCTTC. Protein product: CSVGYREQFF.

The chain's CDR3 is CASSIRRGGADQPQHF. As DNA, the CDR3 is TGTGCCAGTAGTATACGCCGAGGGGGCGCGGATCAGCCCCAGCATTTT. V is TRBV19 and J is TRBJ1-5; 7 bases line up with TRBD1. Germline lookup yields CDR1 LNHDA and CDR2 SQIVND (reference sequence). Trimming cost V 2 bases and J 5 bases; bases outside gene matches: 9. The CDR3 runs to 16 residues.

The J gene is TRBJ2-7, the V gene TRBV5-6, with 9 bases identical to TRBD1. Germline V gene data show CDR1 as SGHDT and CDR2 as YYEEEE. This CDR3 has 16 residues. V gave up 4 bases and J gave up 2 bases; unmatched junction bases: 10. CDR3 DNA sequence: TGTGCCAGCAGCGCACCGGGACAGGGATCCACCTACGAGCAGTACGTC. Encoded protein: CASSAPGQGSTYEQYV.

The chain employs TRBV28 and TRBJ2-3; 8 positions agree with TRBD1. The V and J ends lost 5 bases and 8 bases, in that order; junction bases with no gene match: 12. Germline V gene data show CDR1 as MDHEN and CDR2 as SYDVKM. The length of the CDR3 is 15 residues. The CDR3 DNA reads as TGTGCCAGCAGTGCCCCTGGACAGGGTAAGGGTACGCAGTATTTT. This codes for CASSAPGQGKGTQYF.

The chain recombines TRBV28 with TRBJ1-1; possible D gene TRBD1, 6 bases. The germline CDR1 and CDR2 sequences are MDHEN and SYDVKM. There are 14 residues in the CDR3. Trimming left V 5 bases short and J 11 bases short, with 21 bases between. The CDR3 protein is CASSPSGRGLGAFF. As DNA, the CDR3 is TGTGCCAGCAGTCCATCGGGGAGGGGGTTAGGGGCTTTCTTT. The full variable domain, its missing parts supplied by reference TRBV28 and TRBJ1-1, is DVKVTQSSRYLVKRTGEKVFLECVQDMDHENMFWYRQDPGLGLRLIYFSYDVKMKEKGDIPEGYSVSREKKERFSLILESASTNQTSMYLCASSPSGRGLGAFFGQGTRLTVV.

The CDR3 spells CASSQARATEAFF. The CDR3 DNA sequence: TGTGCCAGCAGCCAAGCAAGAGCCACTGAAGCTTTCTTT. The chain is built from TRBV3-1 (or the pseudogene TRBV3-2) and TRBJ1-1; D uncertain. The V and J ends lost 1 base and 4 bases respectively, with 7 bases between them. Germline loops: CDR1 LGHDT, CDR2 YNNKEL (reference sequence). CDR3 length: 13 residues.

CDR3 amino acids: CASSPRTVNGYTF. The CDR3 DNA is TGTGCCAGCAGCCCCCGGACAGTAAATGGCTACACCTTC. The chain has TRBV11-2 and TRBJ1-2, with D perhaps matching TRBD1 (6 bases). The CDR3 runs to 13 residues. V lost 5 bases and J lost 6, with 13 bases in between. In germline, CDR1 is SGHAT, CDR2 FQNNGV.

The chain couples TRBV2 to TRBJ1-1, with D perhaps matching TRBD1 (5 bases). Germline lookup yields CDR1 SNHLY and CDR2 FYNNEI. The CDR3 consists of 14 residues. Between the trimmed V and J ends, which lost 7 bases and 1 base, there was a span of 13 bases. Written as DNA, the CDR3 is TGTGCCAGCAAGCAGGGCTATTCGAACACTGAAGCTTTCTTT. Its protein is CASKQGYSNTEAFF. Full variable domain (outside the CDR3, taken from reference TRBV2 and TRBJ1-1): EPEVTQTPSHQVTQMGQEVILRCVPISNHLYFYWYRQILGQKVEFLVSFYNNEISEKSEIFDDQFSVERPDGSNFTLKIRSTKLEDSAMYFCASKQGYSNTEAFFGQGTRLTVV.

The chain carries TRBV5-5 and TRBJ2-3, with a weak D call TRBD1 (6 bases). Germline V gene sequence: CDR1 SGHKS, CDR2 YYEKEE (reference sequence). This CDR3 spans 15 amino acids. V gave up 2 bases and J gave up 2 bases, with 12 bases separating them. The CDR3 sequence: CASSFVSGATDTQYF. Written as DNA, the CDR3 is TGTGCCAGCAGCTTCGTGTCAGGGGCCACAGATACGCAGTATTTT.

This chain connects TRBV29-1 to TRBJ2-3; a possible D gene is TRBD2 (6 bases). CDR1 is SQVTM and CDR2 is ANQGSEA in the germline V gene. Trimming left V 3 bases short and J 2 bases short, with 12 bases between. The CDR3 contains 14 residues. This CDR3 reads CSVEHGGYTDTQYF. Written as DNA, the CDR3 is TGCAGCGTTGAGCACGGGGGATACACAGATACGCAGTATTTT.

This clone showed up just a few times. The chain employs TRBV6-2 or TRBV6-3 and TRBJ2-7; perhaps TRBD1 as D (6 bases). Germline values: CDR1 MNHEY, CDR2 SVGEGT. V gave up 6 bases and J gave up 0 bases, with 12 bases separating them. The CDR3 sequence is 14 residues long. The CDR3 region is CASSNGQFSYEQYF. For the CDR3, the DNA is TGTGCCAGCAGCAACGGACAGTTCTCCTACGAGCAGTACTTC.

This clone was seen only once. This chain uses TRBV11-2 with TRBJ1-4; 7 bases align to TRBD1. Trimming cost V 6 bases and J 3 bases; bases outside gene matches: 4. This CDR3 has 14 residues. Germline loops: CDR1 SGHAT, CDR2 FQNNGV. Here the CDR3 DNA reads TGTGCCAGCAGTCCAGGGGGAGCTAATGAAAAACTGTTTTTT. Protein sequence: CASSPGGANEKLFF.

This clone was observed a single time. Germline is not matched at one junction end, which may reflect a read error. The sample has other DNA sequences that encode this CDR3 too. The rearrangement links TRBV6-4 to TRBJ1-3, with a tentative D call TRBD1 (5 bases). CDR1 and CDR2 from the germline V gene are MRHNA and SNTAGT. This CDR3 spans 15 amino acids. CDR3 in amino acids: CASSPDSSSGNTIYF. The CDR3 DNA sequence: TGTGCCAGCAGTCCTGACAGTAGCTCTGGAAATACCATATATTTT.

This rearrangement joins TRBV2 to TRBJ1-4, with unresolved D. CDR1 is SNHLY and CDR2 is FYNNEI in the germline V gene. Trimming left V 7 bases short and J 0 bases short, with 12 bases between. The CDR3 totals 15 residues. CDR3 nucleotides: TGTGCCAGCAAAGGCAACAGACCAACTAATGAAAAACTGTTTTTT. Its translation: CASKGNRPTNEKLFF.

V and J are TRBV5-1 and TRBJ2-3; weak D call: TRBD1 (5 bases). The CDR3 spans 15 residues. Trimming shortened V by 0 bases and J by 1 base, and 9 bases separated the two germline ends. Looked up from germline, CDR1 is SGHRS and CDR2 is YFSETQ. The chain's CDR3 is CASSLGGGGTDTQYF. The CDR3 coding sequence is TGCGCCAGCAGCTTGGGGGGCGGAGGCACAGATACGCAGTATTTT.

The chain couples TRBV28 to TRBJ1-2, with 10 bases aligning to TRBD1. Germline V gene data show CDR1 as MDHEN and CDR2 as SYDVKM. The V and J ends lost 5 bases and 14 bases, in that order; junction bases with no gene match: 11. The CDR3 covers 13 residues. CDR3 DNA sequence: TGTGCCAGCAGTCAACCCGGACAGGGGGGGAATACCTTC. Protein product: CASSQPGQGGNTF.

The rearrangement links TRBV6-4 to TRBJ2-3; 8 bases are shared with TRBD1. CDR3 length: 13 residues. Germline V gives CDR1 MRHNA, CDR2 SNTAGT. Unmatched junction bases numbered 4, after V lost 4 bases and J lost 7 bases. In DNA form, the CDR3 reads TGTGCCAGCAGTGGCCAGGGGGCGTATACGCAGTATTTT. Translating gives CASSGQGAYTQYF.

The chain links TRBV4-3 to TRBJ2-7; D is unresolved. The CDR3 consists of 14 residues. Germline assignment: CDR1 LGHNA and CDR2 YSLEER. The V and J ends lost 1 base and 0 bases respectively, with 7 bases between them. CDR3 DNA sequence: TGCGCCAGCAGCCAAGTTGGTAGCTCCTACGAGCAGTACTTC. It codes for CASSQVGSSYEQYF.

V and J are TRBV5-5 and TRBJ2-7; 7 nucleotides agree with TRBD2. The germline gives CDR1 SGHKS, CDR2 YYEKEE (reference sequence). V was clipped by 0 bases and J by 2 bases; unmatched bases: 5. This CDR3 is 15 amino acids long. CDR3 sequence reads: CASSLAEGLAYEQYV. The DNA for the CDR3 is TGTGCCAGCAGCTTGGCTGAAGGACTAGCCTACGAGCAGTACGTC.

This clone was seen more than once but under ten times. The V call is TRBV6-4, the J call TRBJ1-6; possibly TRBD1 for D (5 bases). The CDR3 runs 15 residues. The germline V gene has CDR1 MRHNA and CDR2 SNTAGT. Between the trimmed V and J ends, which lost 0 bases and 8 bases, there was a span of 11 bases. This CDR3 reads CASSDSFQGDSPLHF. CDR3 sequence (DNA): TGTGCCAGCAGTGACTCGTTTCAGGGTGATTCACCCCTCCACTTT.

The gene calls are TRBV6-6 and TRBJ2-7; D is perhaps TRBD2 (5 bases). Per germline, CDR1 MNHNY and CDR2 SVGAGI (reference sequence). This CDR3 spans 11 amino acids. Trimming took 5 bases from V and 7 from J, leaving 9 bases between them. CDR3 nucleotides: TGTGCCAGCAGTCCTACGGGGGAGCAGTACTTC. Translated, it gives CASSPTGEQYF.

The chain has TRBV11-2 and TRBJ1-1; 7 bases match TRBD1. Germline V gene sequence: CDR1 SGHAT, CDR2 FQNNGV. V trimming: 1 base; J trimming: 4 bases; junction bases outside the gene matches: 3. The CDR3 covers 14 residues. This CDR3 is CASSLVPGGTEAFF. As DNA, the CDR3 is TGTGCCAGCAGCTTAGTTCCAGGGGGCACTGAAGCTTTCTTT.

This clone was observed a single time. The CDR3 here is CGASGGQETQYF. In nucleotides, the CDR3 is TGTGGCGCCTCGGGGGGGCAAGAGACCCAGTACTTC. The chain employs TRBV28 and TRBJ2-5; the match to TRBD2 covers 8 bases. The CDR3 sequence is 12 residues long. The germline V gene has CDR1 MDHEN and CDR2 SYDVKM.

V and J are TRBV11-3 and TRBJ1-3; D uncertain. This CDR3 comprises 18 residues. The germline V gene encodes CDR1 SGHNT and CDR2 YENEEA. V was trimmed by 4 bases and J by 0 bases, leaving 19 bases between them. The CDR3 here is CASSSKGSGGDSGNTIYF. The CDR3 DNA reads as TGTGCCAGCAGCTCAAAGGGATCGGGCGGGGACTCTGGAAACACCATATATTTT.

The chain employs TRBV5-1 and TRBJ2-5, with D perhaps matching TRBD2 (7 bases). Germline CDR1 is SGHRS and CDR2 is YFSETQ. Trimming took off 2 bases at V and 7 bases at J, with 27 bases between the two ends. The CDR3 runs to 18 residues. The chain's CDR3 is CASSLDYRIGRTGATQYF. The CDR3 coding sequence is TGCGCCAGCAGCTTAGATTATCGCATCGGGAGGACGGGGGCGACCCAGTACTTC.